The 26 T cell receptor beta chains listed next were all sequenced from one sample in a study of Tregs in tolerant kidney transplant recipients. Profiled with immunoSEQ multiplex PCR; TCRdb holds only in-frame clones, not every one. In the table there are just under 65,000 clones, roughly 98% of which are singletons. Here the sequenced sample was Tregs from blood, taken before the transplant. These receptor sequences come from a human donor who received a combined kidney and bone marrow transplant.

CDR3 DNA sequence: TGTGCCATCAGATCCGGGACAGAGGTATCCTACGAGCAGTACTTC. It yields the protein CAIRSGTEVSYEQYF. The V call is TRBV10-3, the J call TRBJ2-7; 7 bases are a match to TRBD1. With 6 bases clipped from V and 1 base from J, the junction kept 9 bases outside the gene matches. From germline, CDR1 is ENHRY and CDR2 SYGVKD. This CDR3 contains 15 residues.

The rearrangement uses TRBV5-1 and TRBJ2-3; possibly TRBD2 for D (6 bases). V dropped 2 bases and J dropped 0 bases, with 10 bases sitting between them. The CDR3 length is 15 residues. CDR1 is SGHRS and CDR2 is YFSETQ in the germline V gene. In DNA form, the CDR3 reads TGCGCCAGCAGCTTAACGGGACTTAGCACAGATACGCAGTATTTT. Protein: CASSLTGLSTDTQYF.

This chain connects TRBV28 to TRBJ1-2; no clear D gene. Trimming took off 2 bases at V and 7 bases at J, with 8 bases between the two ends. Germline-derived CDR1 and CDR2 are MDHEN and SYDVKM. There are 12 residues in the CDR3. CDR3 sequence reads: CASSLVGGGYTF. As DNA, the CDR3 is TGTGCCAGCAGTTTAGTGGGAGGTGGCTACACCTTC.

In this sample, this clone turned up once. V is TRBV10-3 and J is TRBJ1-3, with TRBD1 as a possible D gene (5 bases). The V end lost 4 bases, the J end lost 0 bases, and 13 bases lay between the germline ends. This CDR3 is 16 amino acids long. Germline CDR1 is ENHRY and CDR2 is SYGVKD. CDR3 loop: CAISVPRASSGNTIYF. CDR3 DNA: TGTGCCATCAGTGTTCCCAGGGCGAGCTCTGGAAACACCATATATTTT.

V gene TRBV2 combines with J gene TRBJ2-5; a weak D match, TRBD2 (5 bases). V was clipped by 6 bases and J by 5 bases, with 10 bases between them. CDR1 is SNHLY, CDR2 FYNNEI, per germline. The CDR3 contains 12 residues. In DNA form, the CDR3 reads TGTGCCAGCAGGGACCGCGGGGAGACCCAGTACTTC. This encodes CASRDRGETQYF.

The chain recombines TRBV6-1 with TRBJ2-3; possible D gene TRBD2, 6 bases. The V gene lost 3 bases and the J gene lost 0 bases, with 13 bases spanning the gap. This CDR3 region has 16 residues. From germline, CDR1 is MNHNS and CDR2 SASEGT. Written as DNA, the CDR3 is TGTGCCAGCAGTGACCGTGGGACTCACAGCACAGATACGCAGTATTTT. Amino acids: CASSDRGTHSTDTQYF.

The V call is TRBV30, the J call TRBJ2-7, with TRBD2 identical over 11 bases. Unmatched junction bases numbered 8, after V lost 1 base and J lost 3 bases. Germline CDR1 reads GTSNPN; CDR2 reads SVGIG (reference sequence). CDR3 length: 16 residues. The CDR3 is CAWSGSGRASYYEQYF. CDR3 DNA: TGTGCCTGGAGTGGTAGCGGGAGGGCCTCCTACTACGAGCAGTACTTC. The full variable domain, rest sourced from reference TRBV30 and TRBJ2-7, is SQTIHQWPATLVQPVGSPLSLECTVEGTSNPNLYWYRQAAGRGLQLLFYSVGIGQISSEVPQNLSASRPQDRQFILSSKKLLLSDSGFYLCAWSGSGRASYYEQYFGPGTRLTVT.

This chain joins TRBV4-3 and TRBJ2-1, with 10 nucleotides matching TRBD2. V dropped 4 bases and J dropped 9; count of bases not matched to a gene: 12. In germline, CDR1 is LGHNA, CDR2 YSLEER. CDR3 length: 16 residues. CDR3 in amino acids: CASSRTGAGGYSEQFF. CDR3 DNA sequence: TGCGCCAGCAGCCGGACCGGAGCGGGAGGGTATTCTGAGCAGTTCTTC.

The rearrangement links TRBV29-1 to TRBJ1-6; 8 bases agree with TRBD1. CDR3 length equals 14 residues. The V gene end was trimmed by 6 bases and the J gene end by 7 bases; junction bases not matched to a gene: 8. Germline loops: CDR1 SQVTM, CDR2 ANQGSEA. The CDR3, as DNA: TGCAGCGTGGGAGGACAGGGAACAAATTCACCCCTCCACTTT. It translates to CSVGGQGTNSPLHF. Filled out from reference TRBV29-1 and TRBJ1-6, the complete variable domain reads SAVISQKPSRDICQRGTSLTIQCQVDSQVTMMFWYRQQPGQSLTLIATANQGSEATYESGFVIDKFPISRPNLTFSTLTVSNMSPEDSSIYLCSVGGQGTNSPLHFGNGTRLTVT.

The chain uses TRBV7-5 and TRBJ1-5; the table assigns TRBD1, which was not confirmed against the DNA. TRBV7-5 is a known pseudogene. The CDR3 runs to 18 residues. Written as DNA, the CDR3 is TGTGTCAGAAGCTTACGGGACAACCCTAGGGACCCGGTATGGCCCCAGCATTTT. Amino acid sequence: CVRSLRDNPRDPVWPQHF.

This clone was seen once. This sequence joins TRBV2 and TRBJ1-3, with D unresolved. The germline gives CDR1 SNHLY, CDR2 FYNNEI. The germline V and J ends were trimmed by 5 bases and 0 bases, with 8 bases remaining between them. This CDR3 spans 14 amino acids. This CDR3 reads CASSNTFSGNTIYF. The CDR3 nucleotides are TGTGCCAGCAGTAACACGTTCTCTGGAAACACCATATATTTT.

The genes are TRBV6-1 and TRBJ1-5; D gene ambiguous. CDR1 is MNHNS, CDR2 SASEGT, per germline. Trimming removed 0 bases at V and 7 bases at J, with 7 bases between. CDR3 length equals 13 residues. Written as DNA, the CDR3 is TGTGCCAGCAGTGAAGCCCTCAGACAGCCCCAGCATTTT. It translates to CASSEALRQPQHF.

This rearrangement joins TRBV19 to TRBJ1-1; TRBD1 matches at 11 bases. Germline V CDR1 and CDR2: LNHDA, SQIVND (reference sequence). V lost 6 bases and J lost 4; bases outside the gene matches: 7. The CDR3 extends over 15 amino acids. The CDR3 protein is CASSGTGGWSTEAFF. The CDR3 nucleotides read TGTGCCAGTAGCGGGACAGGGGGTTGGAGCACTGAAGCTTTCTTT. Full variable domain (remainder filled in from reference TRBV19 and TRBJ1-1): DGGITQSPKYLFRKEGQNVTLSCEQNLNHDAMYWYRQDPGQGLRLIYYSQIVNDFQKGDIAEGYSVSREKKESFPLTVTSAQKNPTAFYLCASSGTGGWSTEAFFGQGTRLTVV.

This chain uses TRBV10-3 with TRBJ1-2, with a weak D call TRBD1 (6 bases). CDR3 length: 13 residues. V lost 6 bases and J lost 0, with 8 bases in between. The germline CDR1 and CDR2 sequences are ENHRY and SYGVKD. DNA of the CDR3: TGTGCCATCAGGGGGGCCCCTAACTATGGCTACACCTTC. Translating gives CAIRGAPNYGYTF.

This clone was recorded only once. This sequence joins TRBV9 and TRBJ2-2, with TRBD2 as a possible D gene (6 bases). Germline CDR1 SGDLS, CDR2 YYNGEE. V was shortened by 3 bases and J by 0 bases, with 9 bases between the two germline ends. The CDR3 extends over 15 amino acids. CDR3 in DNA: TGTGCCAGCAGCGCCAGACTAGCGAACACCGGGGAGCTGTTTTTT. Translating it yields CASSARLANTGELFF.

The gene calls are TRBV28 and TRBJ2-7, with TRBD1 matching over 8 bases. This CDR3 has 15 amino acids. The junction had 5 bases not matched to a gene; V was cut back by 2 bases and J by 2 bases. Looked up from germline, CDR1 is MDHEN and CDR2 is SYDVKM. CDR3 in amino acids: CASSLTTGAAYEQYF. The CDR3 nucleotides are TGTGCCAGCAGTTTAACGACAGGGGCAGCCTACGAGCAGTACTTC.

The chain couples TRBV18 to TRBJ2-7; 8 positions agree with TRBD1. The trim removed 5 bases at V and 0 bases at J, leaving 15 bases unmatched. Per the germline V gene, CDR1 is KGHSH and CDR2 is LQKENI. The length of the CDR3 is 18 residues. The CDR3 DNA reads as TGTGCCAGCTCATCTACTGCAGGGGGCCCCCGGGGCTCCTACGAGCAGTACTTC. Translated, it gives CASSSTAGGPRGSYEQYF.

This chain joins TRBV28 and TRBJ1-2, with TRBD1 matching over 7 bases. The CDR3 is 17 amino acids. The germline gives CDR1 MDHEN, CDR2 SYDVKM. V was clipped by 5 bases and J by 4 bases; unmatched bases: 16. CDR3 protein: CASSPWTGLFVGYGYTF. CDR3 in DNA: TGTGCCAGCAGTCCGTGGACAGGTCTTTTCGTCGGCTATGGCTACACCTTC.

The rearrangement links TRBV10-3 to TRBJ1-5; a possible D gene is TRBD1 (6 bases). There are 14 residues in the CDR3. V was shortened by 4 bases and J by 4 bases, with 11 bases between the two germline ends. Germline V gives CDR1 ENHRY, CDR2 SYGVKD. Here the CDR3 DNA reads TGTGCCATCAGTGTAGGACAGCAAAATCAGCCCCAGCATTTT. Translated, it gives CAISVGQQNQPQHF.

The V and J genes are TRBV2 and TRBJ2-5; 8 nucleotides match TRBD2. This CDR3 comprises 16 residues. Germline loops: CDR1 SNHLY, CDR2 FYNNEI. Trimming at V came to 6 bases and at J to 5 bases, leaving 14 bases not matched to a gene. CDR3 nucleotides: TGTGCCAGCAGCCCGATGGGAGCGGGAGTAGGGGAGACCCAGTACTTC. This codes for CASSPMGAGVGETQYF. The whole variable domain, remainder taken from reference TRBV2 and TRBJ2-5, is EPEVTQTPSHQVTQMGQEVILRCVPISNHLYFYWYRQILGQKVEFLVSFYNNEISEKSEIFDDQFSVERPDGSNFTLKIRSTKLEDSAMYFCASSPMGAGVGETQYFGPGTRLLVL.

This rearrangement joins TRBV5-4 to TRBJ2-3; the match to TRBD2 covers 10 bases. The CDR3 covers 14 residues. Trimming took 4 bases from V and 3 from J; bases not matched to a gene: 2. CDR1 SGHNT and CDR2 YYREEE come from the germline V gene (reference sequence). In nucleotides, the CDR3 is TGTGCCAGCAGCACGACTAGCGGGACAGATACGCAGTATTTT. Protein: CASSTTSGTDTQYF.

This chain joins TRBV21-1 and TRBJ1-5. TRBV21-1 is annotated as a pseudogene. CDR3 length: 16 residues. CDR3 sequence reads: CASSKAGGVGNQPQHF. CDR3 coding DNA: TGTGCCAGCAGCAAAGCGGGGGGTGTAGGCAATCAGCCCCAGCATTTT.

The rearrangement joins TRBV5-1 to TRBJ1-1, with 8 bases fitting TRBD1. With 3 bases clipped from V and 0 bases from J, the junction kept 7 bases outside the gene matches. Germline CDR1 and CDR2: SGHRS and YFSETQ. The CDR3 runs 16 residues. The CDR3 is CASSSTTGALNTEAFF. The CDR3 nucleotides are TGCGCCAGCAGCTCCACGACAGGGGCCTTGAACACTGAAGCTTTCTTT.

The chain has TRBV6-6 and TRBJ2-1; TRBD1 aligns across 7 bases. Germline CDR1 is MNHNY and CDR2 is SVGAGI (reference sequence). The CDR3 runs 16 residues. The junction had 5 bases not matched to a gene; V was cut back by 0 bases and J by 3 bases. CDR3 DNA: TGTGCCAGCAGTTACTCCAGAGGGGGCTACTACAATGAGCAGTTCTTC. Translation: CASSYSRGGYYNEQFF.

The V and J genes are TRBV30 and TRBJ2-1, with 12 nucleotides matching TRBD2. With 0 bases clipped from V and 7 bases from J, the junction kept 10 bases outside the gene matches. The CDR3 contains 17 residues. Germline assignment: CDR1 GTSNPN and CDR2 SVGIG (reference sequence). The CDR3 loop is CAWSVIRLAGVVNEQFF. CDR3 nucleotides: TGTGCCTGGAGTGTAATCCGACTAGCGGGAGTTGTGAATGAGCAGTTCTTC.

The chain employs TRBV7-8 and TRBJ1-4, with 12 bases matching TRBD1. Germline loops: CDR1 SGHVS, CDR2 FQNEAQ. The CDR3 contains 14 residues. J gave up 8 bases and V 5 bases, and 3 bases lay outside the gene matches. CDR3: CASSRDRGREKLFF. Written as DNA, the CDR3 is TGTGCCAGCAGCCGGGACAGGGGGCGCGAAAAACTGTTTTTT. The whole variable domain, filled in from reference TRBV7-8 and TRBJ1-4, reads GAGVSQSPRYKVAKRGQDVALRCDPISGHVSLFWYQQALGQGPEFLTYFQNEAQLDKSGLPSDRFFAERPEGSVSTLKIQRTQQEDSAVYLCASSRDRGREKLFFGSGTQLSVL.